This T cell receptor beta chain was captured by sequencing in a study of blood T cell repertoires in COVID-19. This clone was detected only once. Using immunoSEQ multiplex PCR, the repertoire was profiled, and TCRdb retains in-frame clones only, with some absent. The profile shows about 100,000 clones, 80% to 95% of them singletons. Input material: peripheral blood. This TCR came from a man in his fifties with active COVID-19.

Here the CDR3 reads CASSYVDSYNSPLHF. The DNA of the CDR3 is TGTGCCAGCAGTTACGTAGACTCCTATAATTCACCCCTCCACTTT. This sequence joins TRBV6-5 and TRBJ1-6; D ambiguous. The CDR3 loop spans 15 amino acids. V lost 2 bases and J lost 0, with 5 bases in between. Germline lookup yields CDR1 MNHEY and CDR2 SVGAGI.